A single TCR beta chain is shown here with its context. It has no known antigen specificity. One base away there is no much larger clone; base qualities are not given. The record originates from a study of OX40 agonist ivuxolimab in advanced cancers. Study-level background: The costimulatory receptor OX40 (CD134) was targeted by ivuxolimab, a fully human IgG2 agonistic monoclonal antibody. Intravenous ivuxolimab was administered to patients every 2 weeks at six dose levels: 0.01, 0.1, 0.3, 1.5, 3 and 10 mg/kg. Among the roughly 50 dose-escalation patients, roughly 20 had hepatocellular carcinoma, approximately 15 melanoma, 9 renal cell carcinoma and 9 head and neck cancer. The dose-escalation cohort was approximately 83% male with a mean age of roughly 60 years, ranging from roughly 20 to 80. Prior anti-PD-1, anti-PD-L1 or anti-CTLA-4 therapy was permitted, and approximately 40% of dose-escalation patients had received checkpoint inhibitors. Partial responses occurred in three dose-escalation patients, of whom one had hepatocellular carcinoma and two had cutaneous melanoma. Peripheral TCRbeta sequencing aimed to test whether ivuxolimab altered TCR sequence diversity and caused clonal T-cell expansion. The paper describes the monotherapy dose-escalation part (N ≈ 52 patients) of the phase I trial of ivuxolimab. The paper's findings and limits, for the study overall: After ivuxolimab, expanded clones were on average more numerous among CD8+ T cells than among CD4+ T cells. At doses of 0.1 to 3.0 mg/kg, clonal expansion of both CD4+ and CD8+ blood T cells was observed from baseline to week 6. Low levels of normalized T-cell clonal expansion were also shown by some nonresponding patients. Antigen specificity was not determined for the clonally expanded peripheral T cells. In partial responders in the 0.1-3.0 mg/kg groups, normalized peripheral clonal expansion was found to be among the lowest, especially among CD8+ T cells.

Patients with a history of autoimmune disease or receiving systemic immunosuppression were excluded from the trial. Peripheral blood for TCR sequencing was drawn from every dose cohort at baseline, at cycle 4 day 1 and at cycle 7 day 1. Samples came from an open-label, multicenter, first-in-human phase I dose-escalation trial of ivuxolimab. The trial enrolled adults with locally advanced or metastatic head and neck squamous cell, hepatocellular, melanoma or renal cell carcinoma. CD4+ and CD8+ T cells were sorted separately from peripheral blood before TCR sequencing. Genomic DNA was extracted from sorted cells for sequencing of the TCRbeta CDR3 region. TCRbeta CDR3 regions were sequenced using the immunoSEQ Assay. TCRdb mirrors the immuneACCESS table, restricted to in-frame sequences. Some clones are absent from its copies; in checked studies, under half trace to an unresolved V gene, and the reason for the others is unknown. The sample records some 74,000 clones, 88% of which are singletons. Together, the top ten hold around 0.95% of the sample.

V is shortened by 1 base, J by 0 bases, and the region joining them spans 4 bases. From cysteine to phenylalanine, the CDR3 is 14 amino acids long. Only the CDR3 portion is preserved as DNA: 42 bases, with reading frame beginning at the first base. From a lookup of the germline V gene, CDR1 and CDR2 are SGHTA and FQGNSA. Rearrangement joined TRBV7-2 to TRBJ1-3, with no confidently assigned D gene. This clonotype was obtained from an adult with an advanced solid tumor such as melanoma, head and neck, liver or kidney cancer. The sample here was CD4+ or CD8+ T cells sorted from blood, taken in a trial of the OX40 agonist ivuxolimab. The CDR3: CASSLGNSGNTIYF. The DNA reads TGTGCCAGCAGCTTAGGGAACTCTGGAAACACCATATATTTT.